These T cell receptor beta chains were read from a single sample in a study of OX40 agonist ivuxolimab in advanced cancers. Method: immunoSEQ multiplex PCR; TCRdb's copy keeps in-frame clones and lacks some. The sample holds tens of thousands of clones, about 80% seen once. The sequenced sample was CD4+ or CD8+ T cells sorted from blood, obtained in a trial of the OX40 agonist ivuxolimab. These receptors came from an adult with an advanced solid tumor such as melanoma, head and neck, liver or kidney cancer. Both conserved end residues are part of each CDR3. Fields, in order: D gene, clone size, V gene, J gene, CDR3 DNA, CDR3 protein. A D gene is named only where the DNA matches it firmly. Size is stated for part of the rows, as once, few or many counts, or as a class when the clone is expanded.

d_gene: -; abundance: -; v_gene: TRBV5-6; j_gene: TRBJ2-7; CDR3nt: TGTGCCAGCAGCATTTCAGCAGGCGGTAACTACGAGCAGTACTTC; CDR3aa: CASSISAGGNYEQYF
d_gene: -; abundance: once; v_gene: TRBV30; j_gene: TRBJ1-2; CDR3nt: TGTGCCTGGAACCAGGACGCTAACTATGGCTACACCTTC; CDR3aa: CAWNQDANYGYTF
d_gene: -; abundance: -; v_gene: TRBV4-1; j_gene: TRBJ2-5; CDR3nt: TGCGCCAGCAGCCAAGAAAGAGGTCTCCAAGAGACCCAGTACTTC; CDR3aa: CASSQERGLQETQYF
d_gene: -; abundance: -; v_gene: TRBV20-1; j_gene: TRBJ2-5; CDR3nt: TGCAGTGCTAGACACGCAGAGACCCAGTACTTC; CDR3aa: CSARHAETQYF
d_gene: -; abundance: -; v_gene: TRBV5-1; j_gene: TRBJ1-3; CDR3nt: TGCGCCAGCAGCTTGGCCCTGAGCAGCTCTGGAAACACCATATATTTT; CDR3aa: CASSLALSSSGNTIYF
d_gene: TRBD1; abundance: -; v_gene: TRBV27; j_gene: TRBJ1-2; CDR3nt: TGTGCCAGCACCATGGGTGGGCAGGGGGGCGGCTACACCTTC; CDR3aa: CASTMGGQGGGYTF
d_gene: -; abundance: -; v_gene: TRBV18; j_gene: TRBJ2-5; CDR3nt: TGTGCCAGCTCGGACGATCGGACGTCGTACTTC; CDR3aa: CASSDDRTSYF
d_gene: -; abundance: -; v_gene: TRBV1; j_gene: TRBJ2-1; CDR3nt: TGCACCAGCATAATCTTGGATGAGCAGTTCTTC; CDR3aa: CTSIILDEQFF
d_gene: TRBD1; abundance: -; v_gene: TRBV29-1; j_gene: TRBJ2-7; CDR3nt: TGCAGCGTCGAAGCCCGGGACAGGGGATCTAACGAGCAGTACTTC; CDR3aa: CSVEARDRGSNEQYF
d_gene: -; abundance: -; v_gene: TRBV4-1; j_gene: TRBJ2-1; CDR3nt: TGCGCCAGCAGCCAAGTCGATATGGGTTTCCGAAGGGATGAGCAGTTCTTC; CDR3aa: CASSQVDMGFRRDEQFF
d_gene: -; abundance: -; v_gene: TRBV9; j_gene: TRBJ1-1; CDR3nt: TGTGCCAGCAGTAGGACAGACGCTCTGAACACTGAAGCTTTCTTT; CDR3aa: CASSRTDALNTEAFF
d_gene: -; abundance: -; v_gene: TRBV5-1; j_gene: TRBJ2-3; CDR3nt: TGCGCCAGCAGTCAAGGGTTGTTAGATACGCAGTATTTT; CDR3aa: CASSQGLLDTQYF
d_gene: TRBD1; abundance: few; v_gene: TRBV6-5; j_gene: TRBJ1-2; CDR3nt: TGTGCCAGCGGAACAGGGGTCGATGGCTACACCTTC; CDR3aa: CASGTGVDGYTF
d_gene: -; abundance: -; v_gene: TRBV10-3; j_gene: TRBJ2-1; CDR3nt: TGTGCCATCAGTGAGTCGGGCAGGGCCTCCTACAATGAGCAGTTCTTC; CDR3aa: CAISESGRASYNEQFF
d_gene: -; abundance: -; v_gene: TRBV7-6; j_gene: TRBJ2-7; CDR3nt: TGTGCCAGCAGCTTCTCGGACACCACCTACGAGCAGTACTTC; CDR3aa: CASSFSDTTYEQYF
d_gene: -; abundance: -; v_gene: TRBV6-1; j_gene: TRBJ2-5; CDR3nt: TGTGCCACCACCGAAGAGACCCAGTACTTC; CDR3aa: CATTEETQYF
d_gene: -; abundance: once; v_gene: TRBV5-6; j_gene: TRBJ1-2; CDR3nt: TGTGCCAGCAGCCCAAATCCGGGGGGATCCTATGGCTACACCTTC; CDR3aa: CASSPNPGGSYGYTF
d_gene: -; abundance: -; v_gene: TRBV4-2; j_gene: TRBJ1-5; CDR3nt: TGTGCCAGCAGCCAAGCCGGGACAACTAATCAGCCCCAGCATTTT; CDR3aa: CASSQAGTTNQPQHF
d_gene: -; abundance: -; v_gene: TRBV29-1; j_gene: TRBJ1-2; CDR3nt: TGCAGCGTTGAAGGAGGTGGGGACGGCGTTCTCTATGGCTACACCTTC; CDR3aa: CSVEGGGDGVLYGYTF